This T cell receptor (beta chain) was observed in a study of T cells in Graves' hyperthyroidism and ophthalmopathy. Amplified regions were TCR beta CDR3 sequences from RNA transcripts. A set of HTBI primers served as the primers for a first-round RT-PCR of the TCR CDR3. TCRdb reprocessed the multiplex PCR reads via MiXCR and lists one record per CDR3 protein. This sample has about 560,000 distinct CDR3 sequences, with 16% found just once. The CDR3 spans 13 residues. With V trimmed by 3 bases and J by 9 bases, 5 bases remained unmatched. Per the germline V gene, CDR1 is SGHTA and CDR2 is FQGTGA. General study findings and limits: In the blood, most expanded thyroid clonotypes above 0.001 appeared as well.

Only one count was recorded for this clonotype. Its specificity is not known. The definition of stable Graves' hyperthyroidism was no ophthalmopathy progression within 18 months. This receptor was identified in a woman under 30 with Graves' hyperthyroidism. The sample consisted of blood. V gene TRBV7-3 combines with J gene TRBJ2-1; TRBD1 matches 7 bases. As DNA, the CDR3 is TGTGCCAGCAGCTTGGTTACAGGGGTTGAGCAGTTCTTC. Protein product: CASSLVTGVEQFF.